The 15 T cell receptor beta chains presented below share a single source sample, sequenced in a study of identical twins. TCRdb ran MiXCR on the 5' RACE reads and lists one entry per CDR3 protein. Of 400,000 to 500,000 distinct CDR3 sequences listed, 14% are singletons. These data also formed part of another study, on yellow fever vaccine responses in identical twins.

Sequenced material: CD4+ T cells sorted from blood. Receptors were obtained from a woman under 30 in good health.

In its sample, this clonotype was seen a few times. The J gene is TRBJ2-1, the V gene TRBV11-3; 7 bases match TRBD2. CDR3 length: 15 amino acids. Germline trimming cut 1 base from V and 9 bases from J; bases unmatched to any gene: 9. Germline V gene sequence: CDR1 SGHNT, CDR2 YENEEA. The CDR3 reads CASSLGGLDRGEQFF. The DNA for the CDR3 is TGTGCCAGCAGCTTAGGAGGACTAGATCGGGGTGAGCAGTTCTTC.

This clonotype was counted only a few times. CDR3 region: CASSFPLAGGDDTQYF. DNA for the CDR3: TGTGCCAGCAGCTTTCCTCTAGCGGGGGGGGACGATACGCAGTATTTT. V usage is TRBV7-2 and J usage is TRBJ2-3; 12 bases agree with TRBD2. V shed 3 bases, J shed 6 bases, and the junction held 7 bases outside the gene matches. This CDR3 spans 16 amino acids. Germline CDR1 reads SGHTA; CDR2 reads FQGNSA.

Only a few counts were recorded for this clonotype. CDR3 region: CSVVWQNYGYTF. Written as DNA, the CDR3 is TGCAGCGTTGTATGGCAGAACTATGGCTACACCTTC. The chain joins TRBV29-1 to TRBJ1-2, with no clear D. Between the trimmed V and J ends, which lost 4 bases and 2 bases, there was a span of 8 bases. CDR3 length: 12 amino acids. From germline, CDR1 is SQVTM and CDR2 ANQGSEA.

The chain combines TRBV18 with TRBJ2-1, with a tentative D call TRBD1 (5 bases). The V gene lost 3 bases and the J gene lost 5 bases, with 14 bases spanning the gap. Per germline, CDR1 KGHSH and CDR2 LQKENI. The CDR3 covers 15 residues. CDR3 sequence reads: CASSPKGLWNNEQFF. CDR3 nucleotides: TGTGCCAGCTCACCCAAGGGGTTGTGGAACAATGAGCAGTTCTTC.

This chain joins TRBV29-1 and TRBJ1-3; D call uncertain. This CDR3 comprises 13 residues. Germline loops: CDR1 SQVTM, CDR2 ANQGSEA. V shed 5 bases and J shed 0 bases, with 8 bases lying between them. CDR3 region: CSVSVTSGNTIYF. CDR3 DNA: TGCAGCGTTTCTGTCACCTCTGGAAACACCATATATTTT.

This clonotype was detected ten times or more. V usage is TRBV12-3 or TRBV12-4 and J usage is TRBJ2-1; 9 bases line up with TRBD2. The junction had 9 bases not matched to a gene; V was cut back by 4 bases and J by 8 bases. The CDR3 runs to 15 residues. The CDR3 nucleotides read TGTGCCAGCAGTTCCGTCGGGCGGACTAGCGATGAGCAGTTCTTC. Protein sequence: CASSSVGRTSDEQFF.

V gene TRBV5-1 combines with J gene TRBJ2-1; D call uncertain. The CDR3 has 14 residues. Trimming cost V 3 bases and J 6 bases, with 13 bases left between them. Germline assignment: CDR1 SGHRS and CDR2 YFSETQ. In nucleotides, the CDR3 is TGCGCCAGCAGCTCGCTTCCTGTCGGCAATGAGCAGTTCTTC. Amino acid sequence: CASSSLPVGNEQFF.

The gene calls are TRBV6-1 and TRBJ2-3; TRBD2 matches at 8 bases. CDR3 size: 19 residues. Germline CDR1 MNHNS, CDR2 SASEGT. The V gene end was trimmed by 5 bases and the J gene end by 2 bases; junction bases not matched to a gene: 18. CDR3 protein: CASSLKGTGSGGPTDTQYF. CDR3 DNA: TGTGCCAGCAGTCTCAAGGGCACCGGGAGCGGGGGACCCACAGATACGCAGTATTTT.

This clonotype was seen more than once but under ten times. The CDR3 protein is CASRQPGQGNQPQHF. CDR3 DNA sequence: TGTGCCAGCAGGCAACCGGGACAGGGGAATCAGCCCCAGCATTTT. The chain uses TRBV6-2 or TRBV6-3 and TRBJ1-5; 10 bases line up with TRBD1. The CDR3 is 15 amino acids. In germline, CDR1 is MNHEY, CDR2 SVGEGT. Germline trimming cut 6 bases from V and 4 bases from J; bases unmatched to any gene: 6.

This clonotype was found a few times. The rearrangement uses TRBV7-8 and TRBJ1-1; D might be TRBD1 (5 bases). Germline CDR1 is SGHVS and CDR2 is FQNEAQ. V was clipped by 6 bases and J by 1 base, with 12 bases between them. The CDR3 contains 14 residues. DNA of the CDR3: TGTGCCAGCAGTCACGATCAGGGGAACACTGAAGCTTTCTTT. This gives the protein CASSHDQGNTEAFF.

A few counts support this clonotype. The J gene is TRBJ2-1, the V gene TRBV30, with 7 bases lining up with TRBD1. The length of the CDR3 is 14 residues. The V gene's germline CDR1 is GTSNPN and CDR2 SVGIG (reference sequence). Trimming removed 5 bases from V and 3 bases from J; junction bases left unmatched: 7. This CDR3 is CAWVGDSLYNEQFF. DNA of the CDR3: TGTGCCTGGGTTGGGGACAGCCTCTACAATGAGCAGTTCTTC.

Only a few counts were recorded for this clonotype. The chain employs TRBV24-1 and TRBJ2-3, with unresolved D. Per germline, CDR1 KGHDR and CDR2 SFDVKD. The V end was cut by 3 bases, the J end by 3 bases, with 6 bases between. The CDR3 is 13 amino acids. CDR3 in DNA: TGTGCCACCAGTGATCCCGGGACAGATACGCAGTATTTT. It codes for CATSDPGTDTQYF.

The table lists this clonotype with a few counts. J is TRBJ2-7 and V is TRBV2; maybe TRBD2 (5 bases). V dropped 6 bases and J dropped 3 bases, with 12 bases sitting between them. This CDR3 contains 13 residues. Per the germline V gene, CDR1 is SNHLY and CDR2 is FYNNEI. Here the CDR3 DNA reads TGTGCCAGCAGCGGGGAGACATTCTACGAGCAGTACTTC. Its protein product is CASSGETFYEQYF.

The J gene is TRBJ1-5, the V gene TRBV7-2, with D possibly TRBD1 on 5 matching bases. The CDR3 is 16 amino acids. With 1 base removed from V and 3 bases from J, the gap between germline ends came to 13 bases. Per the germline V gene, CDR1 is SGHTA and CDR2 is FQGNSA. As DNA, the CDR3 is TGTGCCAGCAGCTTAGGGTGGAACAGGAACAATCAGCCCCAGCATTTT. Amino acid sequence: CASSLGWNRNNQPQHF.

The CDR3 DNA reads as TGTGCCAGCAGTATAAGGGACTTTTCGAGCGATACGCAGTATTTT. Amino acids: CASSIRDFSSDTQYF. The chain is built from TRBV27 and TRBJ2-3, with D maybe TRBD2 (6 bases). This CDR3 has 15 residues. The germline gives CDR1 MNHEY, CDR2 SMNVEV (reference sequence). Trimming took 5 bases from V and 6 from J, leaving 18 bases between them.